These T cell receptor beta chains were read from a single sample in a study of blood T cell repertoires in COVID-19. Repertoires were generated with immunoSEQ multiplex PCR, while TCRdb's copy carries only in-frame clones and drops some. This table holds approximately 200,000 clones, roughly 80% found once. The sequencing sample was made of peripheral blood. The receptors come from an elderly woman with COVID-19, enrolled during active disease. CDR3s include the opening cysteine and the closing phenylalanine or tryptophan. The D gene is left open where the match is weak. Size is omitted from some rows. Given values are once, few, many or a class for expanded clones.

V	D	size	J	CDR3	DNA
TRBV27	-	-	TRBJ1-2	CASSYGGPYGYTF	TGTGCCAGCAGTTACGGGGGGCCGTATGGCTACACCTTC
TRBV28	-	-	TRBJ2-3	CASSLAGVKSDTQYF	TGTGCCAGCAGTTTGGCCGGGGTAAAGTCGGATACGCAGTATTTT
TRBV30	-	-	TRBJ1-5	CAWSQQGHQPQHF	TGTGCCTGGAGCCAACAGGGCCATCAGCCCCAGCATTTT
TRBV28	TRBD1	once	TRBJ2-5	CASRPRDRVSTQYF	TGTGCCAGCAGGCCGCGAGACAGGGTGTCGACCCAGTACTTC
TRBV6-5	-	-	TRBJ1-1	CASSFRTNTEAFF	TGTGCCAGCAGTTTCCGAACTAACACTGAAGCTTTCTTT
TRBV7-2	-	-	TRBJ2-3	CASSLQANPTDTQYF	TGTGCCAGCAGCTTACAGGCGAACCCCACAGATACGCAGTATTTT
TRBV19	-	-	TRBJ1-5	CASSEGKYSNQPQHF	TGTGCCAGTAGCGAGGGAAAATATAGCAATCAGCCCCAGCATTTT
TRBV6-5	-	-	TRBJ1-5	CASSYGGEGNQPQHF	TGTGCCAGCAGTTATGGGGGGGAGGGCAATCAGCCCCAGCATTTT
TRBV19	TRBD1	-	TRBJ1-1	CASSLDRVNTEAFF	TGTGCCAGTAGTTTGGACAGGGTGAACACTGAAGCTTTCTTT
TRBV11-3	TRBD1	-	TRBJ2-1	CASSPGQGRRGPYNEQFF	TGTGCCAGCAGCCCGGGACAGGGAAGGAGGGGCCCCTACAATGAGCAGTTCTTC
TRBV3-1/TRBV3-2	-	-	TRBJ1-2	CASSQGSRYGYTF	TGTGCCAGCAGCCAAGGTAGCCGGTATGGCTACACCTTC
TRBV20-1	-	-	TRBJ2-7	CSAGQSYEQYF	TGCAGTGCCGGACAGTCCTACGAGCAGTACTTC
TRBV6-5	-	-	TRBJ1-1	CASRLLQDTEAFF	TGTGCCAGCAGGCTCTTACAGGACACTGAAGCTTTCTTT
TRBV28	-	-	TRBJ1-5	CASCQILGGDSNQPQHF	TGTGCCAGCTGCCAAATCTTAGGGGGGGATAGCAATCAGCCCCAGCATTTT
TRBV7-6	TRBD1	-	TRBJ1-1	CASSRASDRGSGEAFF	TGTGCCAGCAGTCGAGCGTCGGACAGGGGATCGGGTGAAGCTTTCTTT
TRBV10-3	-	-	TRBJ1-4	CAISESSGGTNEKLFF	TGTGCCATCAGTGAGTCGTCGGGGGGCACTAATGAAAAACTGTTTTTT
TRBV3-1/TRBV3-2	-	-	TRBJ1-4	CASSPTEATNEKLFF	TGTGCCAGCAGCCCGACTGAGGCAACTAATGAAAAACTGTTTTTT
TRBV28	TRBD1	-	TRBJ1-3	CASSLFRDSGFSGNTIYF	TGTGCCAGCAGTTTATTCCGGGACAGCGGGTTCTCTGGAAACACCATATATTTT
TRBV2	-	-	TRBJ1-5	CASTLDSYSNQPQHF	TGTGCCAGCACCTTGGACAGTTATAGCAATCAGCCCCAGCATTTT
TRBV9	-	-	TRBJ2-3	CASSVVPGLDTQYF	TGTGCCAGCAGCGTAGTCCCAGGGTTGGATACGCAGTATTTT
TRBV9	TRBD1	-	TRBJ1-1	CASSVAGGNTEAFF	TGTGCCAGCAGCGTGGCAGGGGGGAACACTGAAGCTTTCTTT
TRBV28	TRBD1	-	TRBJ2-1	CASSWTGRNEQFF	TGTGCCAGCAGTTGGACAGGTAGGAATGAGCAGTTCTTC
TRBV18	-	-	TRBJ2-3	CASSPGQGRTDTQYF	TGTGCCAGCTCACCAGGGCAGGGCCGAACAGATACGCAGTATTTT
TRBV12-3/TRBV12-4	TRBD1	once	TRBJ1-1	CASSLKGATEAFF	TGTGCCAGCAGTCTCAAGGGGGCCACTGAAGCTTTCTTT
TRBV7-8	-	-	TRBJ1-4	CASSTPATGYFEKLFF	TGTGCCAGCAGCACCCCAGCGACAGGTTATTTTGAAAAACTGTTTTTT
TRBV4-1	-	-	TRBJ2-6	CASSQPGAGANVLTF	TGCGCCAGCAGCCAACCAGGGGCCGGGGCCAACGTCCTGACTTTC
TRBV2	TRBD2	-	TRBJ2-1	CASTLRTSGGGEQFF	TGTGCCAGCACCCTCAGGACTAGCGGGGGTGGTGAGCAGTTCTTC
TRBV7-8	TRBD1	-	TRBJ2-1	CASSAAGGSRYEQFF	TGTGCCAGCTCAGCGGCAGGGGGCTCTAGGTATGAGCAGTTCTTC
TRBV18	-	-	TRBJ2-2	CASSPPAPGTGELFF	TGTGCCAGCTCACCACCGGCGCCGGGCACCGGGGAGCTGTTTTTT